This entry features one T cell receptor beta chain sequence. What it binds is not known. The study gave focal radiation plus ipilimumab CTLA-4 blockade to patients with chemo-refractory metastatic non-small-cell lung cancer. These data are taken from a study of radiotherapy plus CTLA-4 blockade in lung cancer. Study context: Among enrolled patients, under 20% responded and about 34% achieved disease control.

Study results and limitations: Best predicting response, reportedly, were early blood T cell clone dynamics, with interferon-beta. Once radiotherapy plus ipilimumab had been given, TCR clones derived from tumor expanded in blood.

Libraries were prepared by immunoSEQ multiplex PCR; TCRdb keeps only in-frame clonotypes and omits some of them. This sample has 110,000 or so clones; 75% to 80% occur once, and the top ten carry approximately 5.2%. Germline trimming cut 3 bases from V and 5 bases from J; bases unmatched to any gene: 8. Germline loops: CDR1 MDHEN, CDR2 SYDVKM. CDR3 length: 15 amino acids. The sequence derives from a human donor with non-small cell lung cancer who had a partial response to radiotherapy plus ipilimumab. This chain uses TRBV28 with TRBJ1-2; 8 nucleotides match TRBD1. The source material was peripheral blood, sampled from a patient treated with radiotherapy plus ipilimumab. The CDR3 region is CASSFGTGTGYGYTF. In nucleotides, the CDR3 is TGTGCCAGCAGTTTCGGGACCGGGACAGGATATGGCTACACCTTC.